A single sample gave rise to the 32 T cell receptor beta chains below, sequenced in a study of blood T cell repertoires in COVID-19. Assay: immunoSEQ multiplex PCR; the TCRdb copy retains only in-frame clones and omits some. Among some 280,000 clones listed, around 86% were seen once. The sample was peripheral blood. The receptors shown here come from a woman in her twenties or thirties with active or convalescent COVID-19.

The DNA for the CDR3 is TGTGCCAGCAGTCGACTCACGGGACAGGGGACGTACGAGCAGTACTTC. Its translation is CASSRLTGQGTYEQYF. The gene calls are TRBV2 and TRBJ2-7; 10 positions match TRBD1. J lost 4 bases, V lost 5 bases, and 11 bases had no gene match. Germline-derived CDR1 and CDR2 are SNHLY and FYNNEI. The CDR3 has 16 residues. Full variable domain (remainder filled in from reference TRBV2 and TRBJ2-7): EPEVTQTPSHQVTQMGQEVILRCVPISNHLYFYWYRQILGQKVEFLVSFYNNEISEKSEIFDDQFSVERPDGSNFTLKIRSTKLEDSAMYFCASSRLTGQGTYEQYFGPGTRLTVT.

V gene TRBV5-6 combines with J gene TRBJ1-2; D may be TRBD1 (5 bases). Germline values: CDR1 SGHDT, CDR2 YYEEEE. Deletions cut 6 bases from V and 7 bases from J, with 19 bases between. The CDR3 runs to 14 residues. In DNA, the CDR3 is TGTGCCAGCACCACTGACAGAAATATTGGTGGCTACACCTTC. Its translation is CASTTDRNIGGYTF.

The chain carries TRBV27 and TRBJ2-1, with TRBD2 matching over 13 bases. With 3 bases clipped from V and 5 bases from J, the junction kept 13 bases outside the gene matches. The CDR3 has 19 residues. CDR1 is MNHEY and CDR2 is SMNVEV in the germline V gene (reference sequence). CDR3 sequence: CASSFLTSGGPSRHNEQFF. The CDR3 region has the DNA TGTGCCAGCAGTTTCCTGACTAGCGGGGGGCCTAGTAGGCACAATGAGCAGTTCTTC.

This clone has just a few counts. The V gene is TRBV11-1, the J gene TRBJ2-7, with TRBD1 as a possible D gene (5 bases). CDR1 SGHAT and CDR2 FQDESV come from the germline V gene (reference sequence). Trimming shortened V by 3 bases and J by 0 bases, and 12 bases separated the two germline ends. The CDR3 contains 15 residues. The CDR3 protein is CASSLGQANSYEQYF. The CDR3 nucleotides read TGTGCCAGCAGCTTGGGGCAGGCAAACTCCTACGAGCAGTACTTC.

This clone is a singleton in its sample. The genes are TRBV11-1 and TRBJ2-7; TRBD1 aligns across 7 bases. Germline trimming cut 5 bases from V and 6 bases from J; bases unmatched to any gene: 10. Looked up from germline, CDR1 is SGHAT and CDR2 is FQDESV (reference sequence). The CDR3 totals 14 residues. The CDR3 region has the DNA TGTGCCAGCAGCCCAAGGAGACAGGGCCCCGAGCAGTACTTC. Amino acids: CASSPRRQGPEQYF.

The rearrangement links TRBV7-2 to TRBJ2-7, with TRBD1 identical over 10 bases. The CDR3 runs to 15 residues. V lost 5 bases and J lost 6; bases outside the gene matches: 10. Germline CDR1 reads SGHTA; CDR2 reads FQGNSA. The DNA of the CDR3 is TGTGCCAGCAGCCCGTCCGGGACAGGGGTTTTCGAGCAGTACTTC. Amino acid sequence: CASSPSGTGVFEQYF.

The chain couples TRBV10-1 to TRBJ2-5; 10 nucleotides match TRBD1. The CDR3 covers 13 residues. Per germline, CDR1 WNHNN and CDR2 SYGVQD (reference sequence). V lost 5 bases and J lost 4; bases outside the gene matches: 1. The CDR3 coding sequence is TGCGCCAGCAGTAGGACAGGGGGAGAGACCCAGTACTTC. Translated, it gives CASSRTGGETQYF.

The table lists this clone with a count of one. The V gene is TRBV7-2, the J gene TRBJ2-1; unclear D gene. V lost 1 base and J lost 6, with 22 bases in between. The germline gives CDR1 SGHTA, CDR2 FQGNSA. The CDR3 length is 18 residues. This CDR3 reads CASSLERLTVINANEQFF. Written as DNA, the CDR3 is TGTGCCAGCAGCTTAGAGCGACTTACCGTAATCAATGCCAATGAGCAGTTCTTC. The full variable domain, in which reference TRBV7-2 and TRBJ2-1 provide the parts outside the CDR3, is GAGVSQSPSNKVTEKGKDVELRCDPISGHTALYWYRQSLGQGLEFLIYFQGNSAPDKSGLPSDRFSAERTGGSVSTLTIQRTQQEDSAVYLCASSLERLTVINANEQFFGPGTRLTVL.

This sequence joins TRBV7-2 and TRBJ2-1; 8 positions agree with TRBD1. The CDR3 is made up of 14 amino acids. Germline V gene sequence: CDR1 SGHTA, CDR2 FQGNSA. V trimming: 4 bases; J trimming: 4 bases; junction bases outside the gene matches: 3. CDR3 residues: CASSSGTGYNEQFF. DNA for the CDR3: TGTGCCAGCAGCTCCGGGACAGGATACAATGAGCAGTTCTTC.

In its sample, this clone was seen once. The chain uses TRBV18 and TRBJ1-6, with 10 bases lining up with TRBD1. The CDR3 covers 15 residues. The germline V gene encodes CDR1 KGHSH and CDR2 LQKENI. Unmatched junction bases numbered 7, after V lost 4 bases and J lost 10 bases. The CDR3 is CASSHSRDRGSPLHF. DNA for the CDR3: TGTGCCAGCTCACATTCACGGGACAGGGGCTCACCCCTCCACTTT.

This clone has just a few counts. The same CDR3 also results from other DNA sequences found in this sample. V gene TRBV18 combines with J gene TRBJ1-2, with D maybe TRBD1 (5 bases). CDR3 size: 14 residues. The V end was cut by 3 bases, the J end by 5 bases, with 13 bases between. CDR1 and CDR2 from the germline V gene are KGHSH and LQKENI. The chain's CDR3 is CASSPEDRAYGYTF. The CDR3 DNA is TGTGCCAGCTCACCGGAAGACAGAGCGTATGGCTACACCTTC. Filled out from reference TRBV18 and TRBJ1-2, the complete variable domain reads NAGVMQNPRHLVRRRGQEARLRCSPMKGHSHVYWYRQLPEEGLKFMVYLQKENIIDESGMPKERFSAEFPKEGPSILRIQQVVRGDSAAYFCASSPEDRAYGYTFGSGTRLTVV.

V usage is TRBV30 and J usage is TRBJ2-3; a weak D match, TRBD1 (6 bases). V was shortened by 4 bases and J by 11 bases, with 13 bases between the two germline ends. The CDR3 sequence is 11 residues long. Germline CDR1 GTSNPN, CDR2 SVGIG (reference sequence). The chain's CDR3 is CAWMLPGEQYF. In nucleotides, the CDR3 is TGTGCCTGGATGCTCCCAGGGGAGCAGTATTTT.

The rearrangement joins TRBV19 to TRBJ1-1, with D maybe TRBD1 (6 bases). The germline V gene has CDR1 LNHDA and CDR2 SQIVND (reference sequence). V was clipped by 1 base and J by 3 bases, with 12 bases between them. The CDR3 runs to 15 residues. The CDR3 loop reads CASSIALGGDTEAFF. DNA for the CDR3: TGTGCCAGTAGTATAGCTCTAGGGGGGGACACTGAAGCTTTCTTT.

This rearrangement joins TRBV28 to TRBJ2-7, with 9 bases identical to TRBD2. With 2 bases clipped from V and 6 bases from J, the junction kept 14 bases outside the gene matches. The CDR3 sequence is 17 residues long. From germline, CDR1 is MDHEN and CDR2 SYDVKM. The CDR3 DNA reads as TGTGCCAGCAGTTTACCCACAGGCCTAGCGGGGTTGGCCGAGCAGTACTTC. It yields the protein CASSLPTGLAGLAEQYF.

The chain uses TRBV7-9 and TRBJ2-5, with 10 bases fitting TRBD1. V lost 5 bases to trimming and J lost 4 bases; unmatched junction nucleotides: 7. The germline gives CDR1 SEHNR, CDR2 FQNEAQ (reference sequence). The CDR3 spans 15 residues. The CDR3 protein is CASSPGTGVVETQYF. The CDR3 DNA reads TGTGCCAGCAGCCCCGGGACAGGGGTCGTAGAGACCCAGTACTTC.

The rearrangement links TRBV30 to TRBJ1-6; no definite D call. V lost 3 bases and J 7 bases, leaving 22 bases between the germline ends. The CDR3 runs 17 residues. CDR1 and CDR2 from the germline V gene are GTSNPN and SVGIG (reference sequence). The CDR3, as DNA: TGTGCCTGGAGCCAAAATAGGCCAGCCGGGTCAAATTCACCCCTCCACTTT. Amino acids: CAWSQNRPAGSNSPLHF. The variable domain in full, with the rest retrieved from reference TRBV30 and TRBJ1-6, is SQTIHQWPATLVQPVGSPLSLECTVEGTSNPNLYWYRQAAGRGLQLLFYSVGIGQISSEVPQNLSASRPQDRQFILSSKKLLLSDSGFYLCAWSQNRPAGSNSPLHFGNGTRLTVT.

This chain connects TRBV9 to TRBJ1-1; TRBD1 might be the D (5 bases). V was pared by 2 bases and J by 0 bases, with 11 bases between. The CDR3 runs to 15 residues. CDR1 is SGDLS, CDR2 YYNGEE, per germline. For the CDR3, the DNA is TGTGCCAGCAGCGTGAGGGAGGGGCTGAACACTGAAGCTTTCTTT. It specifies CASSVREGLNTEAFF.

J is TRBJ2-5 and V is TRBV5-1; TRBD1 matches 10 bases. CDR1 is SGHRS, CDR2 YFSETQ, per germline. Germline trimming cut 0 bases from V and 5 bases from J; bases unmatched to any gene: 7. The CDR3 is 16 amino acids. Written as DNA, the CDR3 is TGCGCCAGCAGCTTGGCTGACAGGGGGCGCGGGGAGACCCAGTACTTC. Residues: CASSLADRGRGETQYF.

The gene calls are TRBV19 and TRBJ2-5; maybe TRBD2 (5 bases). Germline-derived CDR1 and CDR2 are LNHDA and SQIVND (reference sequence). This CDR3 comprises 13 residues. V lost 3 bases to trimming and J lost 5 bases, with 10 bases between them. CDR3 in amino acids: CASSMVSGETQYF. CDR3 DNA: TGTGCCAGTAGTATGGTCTCGGGGGAGACCCAGTACTTC.

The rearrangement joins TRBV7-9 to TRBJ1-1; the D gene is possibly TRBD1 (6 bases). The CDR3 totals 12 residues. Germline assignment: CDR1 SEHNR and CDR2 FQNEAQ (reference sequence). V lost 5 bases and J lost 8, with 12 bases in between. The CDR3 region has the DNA TGTGCCAGCAGCCCAGGGGCGAAGGAAGCTTTCTTT. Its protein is CASSPGAKEAFF.

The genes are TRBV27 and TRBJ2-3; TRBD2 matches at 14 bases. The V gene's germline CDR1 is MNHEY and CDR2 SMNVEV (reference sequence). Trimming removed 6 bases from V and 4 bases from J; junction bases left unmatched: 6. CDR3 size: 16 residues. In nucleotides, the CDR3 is TGTGCCAGCAGCCCGACTAGCGGGGGGGCCCCAGATACGCAGTATTTT. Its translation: CASSPTSGGAPDTQYF.

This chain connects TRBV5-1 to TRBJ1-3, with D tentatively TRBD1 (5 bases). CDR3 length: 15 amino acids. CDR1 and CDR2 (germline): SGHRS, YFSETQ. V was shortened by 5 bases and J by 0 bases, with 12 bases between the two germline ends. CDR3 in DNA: TGCGCCAGCAGGTCGGGACTGCTCTCTGGAAACACCATATATTTT. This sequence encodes CASRSGLLSGNTIYF. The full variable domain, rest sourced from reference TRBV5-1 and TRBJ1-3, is KAGVTQTPRYLIKTRGQQVTLSCSPISGHRSVSWYQQTPGQGLQFLFEYFSETQRNKGNFPGRFSGRQFSNSRSEMNVSTLELGDSALYLCASRSGLLSGNTIYFGEGSWLTVV.

The CDR3 bases are TGTGCCAGCAGTTACCTTCGCGGGACAGCTGAAGCTTTCTTT. It encodes CASSYLRGTAEAFF. V gene TRBV6-5 combines with J gene TRBJ1-1; 7 bases match TRBD1. This CDR3 region has 14 residues. Germline CDR1 MNHEY, CDR2 SVGAGI. Trimming cost V 2 bases and J 6 bases; bases outside gene matches: 6.

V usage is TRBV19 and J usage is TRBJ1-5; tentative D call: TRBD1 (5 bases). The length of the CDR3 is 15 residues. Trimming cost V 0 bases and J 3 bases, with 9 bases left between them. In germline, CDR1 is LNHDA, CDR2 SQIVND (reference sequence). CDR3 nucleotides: TGTGCCAGTAGTATAGATCAAGGGGACAATCAGCCCCAGCATTTT. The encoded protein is CASSIDQGDNQPQHF.

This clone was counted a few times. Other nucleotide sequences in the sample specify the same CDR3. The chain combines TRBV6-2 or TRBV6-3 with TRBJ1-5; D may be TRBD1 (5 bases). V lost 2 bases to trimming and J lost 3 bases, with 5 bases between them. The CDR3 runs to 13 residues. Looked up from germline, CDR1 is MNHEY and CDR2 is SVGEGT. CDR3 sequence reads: CASSYGANQPQHF. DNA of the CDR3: TGTGCCAGCAGTTACGGGGCCAATCAGCCCCAGCATTTT.

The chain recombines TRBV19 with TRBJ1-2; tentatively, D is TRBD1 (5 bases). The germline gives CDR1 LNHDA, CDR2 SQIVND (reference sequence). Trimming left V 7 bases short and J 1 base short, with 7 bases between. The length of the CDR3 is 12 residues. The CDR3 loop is CASNGGNYGYTF. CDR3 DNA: TGTGCCAGTAACGGGGGTAACTATGGCTACACCTTC.

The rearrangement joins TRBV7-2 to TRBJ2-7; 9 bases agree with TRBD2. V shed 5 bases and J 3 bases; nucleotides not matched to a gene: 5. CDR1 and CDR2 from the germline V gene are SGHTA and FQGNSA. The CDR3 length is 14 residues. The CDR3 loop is CASSIQRGVYEQYF. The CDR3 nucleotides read TGTGCCAGCAGCATTCAGCGGGGGGTCTACGAGCAGTACTTC.

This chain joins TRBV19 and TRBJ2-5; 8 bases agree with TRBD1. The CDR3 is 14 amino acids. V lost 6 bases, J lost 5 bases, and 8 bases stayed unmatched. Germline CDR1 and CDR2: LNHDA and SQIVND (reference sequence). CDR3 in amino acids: CASSNRGLTETQYF. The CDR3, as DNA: TGTGCCAGTAGCAACAGGGGGTTAACGGAGACCCAGTACTTC.

CDR3 in DNA: TGTGCCAGCAGCGACAGGGGCGAGCAGTACTTC. This gives the protein CASSDRGEQYF. The genes are TRBV28 and TRBJ2-7, with 8 nucleotides matching TRBD1. The CDR3 covers 11 residues. V was pared by 6 bases and J by 6 bases, with 1 base of the junction left unmatched. In germline, CDR1 is MDHEN, CDR2 SYDVKM.

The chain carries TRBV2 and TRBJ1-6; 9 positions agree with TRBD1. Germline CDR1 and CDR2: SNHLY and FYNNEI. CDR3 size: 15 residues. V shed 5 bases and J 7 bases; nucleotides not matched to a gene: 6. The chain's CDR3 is CASSPSGTGNSPLHF. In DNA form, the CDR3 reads TGTGCCAGCAGTCCGTCCGGGACAGGGAATTCACCCCTCCACTTT.

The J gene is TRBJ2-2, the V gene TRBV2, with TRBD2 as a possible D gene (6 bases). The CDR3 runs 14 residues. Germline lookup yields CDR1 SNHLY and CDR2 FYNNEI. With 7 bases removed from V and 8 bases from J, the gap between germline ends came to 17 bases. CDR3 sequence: CASKPGTALGELFF. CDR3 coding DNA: TGTGCCAGCAAACCCGGGACTGCCCTTGGGGAGCTGTTTTTT.

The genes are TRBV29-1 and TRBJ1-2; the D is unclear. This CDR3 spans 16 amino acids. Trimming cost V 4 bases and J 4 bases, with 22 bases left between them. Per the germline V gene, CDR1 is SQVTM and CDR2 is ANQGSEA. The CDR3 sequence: CSVANLEGPLSYGYTF. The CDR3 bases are TGCAGCGTTGCTAACTTGGAGGGCCCATTGAGCTATGGCTACACCTTC.